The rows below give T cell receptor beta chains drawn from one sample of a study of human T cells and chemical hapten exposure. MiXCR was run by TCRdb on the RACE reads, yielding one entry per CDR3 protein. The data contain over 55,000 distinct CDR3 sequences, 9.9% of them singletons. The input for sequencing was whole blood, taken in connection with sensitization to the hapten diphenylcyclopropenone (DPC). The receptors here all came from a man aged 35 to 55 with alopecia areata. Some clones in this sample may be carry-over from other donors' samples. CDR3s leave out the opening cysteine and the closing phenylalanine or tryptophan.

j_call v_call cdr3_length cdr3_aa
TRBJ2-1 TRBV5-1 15 ASSPTRGTSAYNEQF
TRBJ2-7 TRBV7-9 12 ASSPDNRGYEQY
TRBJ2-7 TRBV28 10 ASSFKVSEQY
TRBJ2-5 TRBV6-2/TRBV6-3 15 VSSRGSSPLTGETQY
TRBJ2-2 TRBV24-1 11 ATRSSGTGELF
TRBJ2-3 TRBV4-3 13 ASSHAGGPIYTQY
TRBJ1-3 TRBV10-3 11 AISEGVGNTIY
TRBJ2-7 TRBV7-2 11 ASSSSTDYEQY
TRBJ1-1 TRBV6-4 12 ASKTDRLNTEAF
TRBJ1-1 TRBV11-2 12 ASSLVGGNTEAF
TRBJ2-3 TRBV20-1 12 SAVGSGGPDTQY
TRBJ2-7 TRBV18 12 ASSPPERGYEQY
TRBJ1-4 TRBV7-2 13 ASSPRGLGNEKLF
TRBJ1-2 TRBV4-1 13 ASSQETGRDYGYT
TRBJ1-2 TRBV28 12 ASSLNPPGGGYT
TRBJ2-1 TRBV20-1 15 SAEVIAGGPSYNEQF
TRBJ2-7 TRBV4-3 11 ASSAVRGYEQY
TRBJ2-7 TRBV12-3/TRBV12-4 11 ASSLGTDYEQY
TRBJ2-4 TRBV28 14 ASSGGQGWAKNIQY
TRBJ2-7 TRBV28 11 ASTFLGYYEQY
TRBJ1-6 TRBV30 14 AWSVAGTGGNSPLH
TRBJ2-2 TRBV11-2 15 ASSSPSDRGHTGELF
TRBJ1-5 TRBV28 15 ASSFPIFDWNNQPQH
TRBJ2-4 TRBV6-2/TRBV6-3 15 ASSLQKRPGQKNIQY
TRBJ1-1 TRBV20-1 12 SARLGGLNTEAF
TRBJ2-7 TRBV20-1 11 SATGTSQYEQY
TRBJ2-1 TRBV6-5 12 ASTGTSGNNEQF
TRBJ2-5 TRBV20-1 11 SVQTGVQETQY
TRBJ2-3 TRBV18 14 ASSPPTTGGADTQY
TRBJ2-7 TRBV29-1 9 SVEVSYEQY
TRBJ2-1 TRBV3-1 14 ASSSQTPGLAGEQF
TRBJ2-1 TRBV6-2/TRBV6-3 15 ASSYSLSTVPYNEQF
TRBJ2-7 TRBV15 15 ATSRDRGARVAYEQY
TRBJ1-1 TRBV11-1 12 ASSLLGDRREAF
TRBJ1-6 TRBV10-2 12 ASGGQGMRSPLH
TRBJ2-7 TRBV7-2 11 ASSLSNYYEQY
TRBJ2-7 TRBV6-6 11 ASSYQGSKSLY
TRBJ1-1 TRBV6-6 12 ASSYSGGQGKAF
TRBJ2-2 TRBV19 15 ASSIGGAGVNTGELF
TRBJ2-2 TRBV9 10 ASSGGTGELF
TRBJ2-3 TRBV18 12 ASSSGRSTDTQY
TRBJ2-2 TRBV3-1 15 ASSLIPLAGEHGELF
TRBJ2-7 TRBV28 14 ASSLLAGTSSYEQY
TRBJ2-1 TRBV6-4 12 ASSPGRNLNEQF
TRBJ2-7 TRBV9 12 ATRGRAGAGEQY
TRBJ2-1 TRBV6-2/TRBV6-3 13 ASSHGSAEYNEQF
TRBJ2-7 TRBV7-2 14 ASSSLGTSGSYEQY
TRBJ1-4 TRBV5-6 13 ASSYAGGVNEKLF
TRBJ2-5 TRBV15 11 ATSRDERETQY
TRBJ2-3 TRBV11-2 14 ASSLTSGVSTDTQY
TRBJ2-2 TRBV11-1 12 ASRPDSYTGELF
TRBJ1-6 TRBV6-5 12 ASSPGENNSPLH
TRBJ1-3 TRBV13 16 ASSAFSQGDGPGNTIY
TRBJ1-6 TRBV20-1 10 SPTRMNSPLH
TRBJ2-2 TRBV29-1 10 SATANTGELF
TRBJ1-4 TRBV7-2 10 VSKREDEKLF
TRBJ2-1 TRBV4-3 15 ASSPRSGLAGGDEQF
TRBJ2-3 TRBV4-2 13 ASSQGAPSTDTQY
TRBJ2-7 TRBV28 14 ASSLLDNDAYYEQY
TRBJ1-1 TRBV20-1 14 SARGGALTMNTEAF